This is a list of T cell receptor beta chains from one sample in a study of blood T cells in healthy people across ages. One entry per CDR3 protein, called by TCRdb with MiXCR from the 5' RACE reads. The sample includes about 720,000 distinct CDR3 sequences, about 20% of them seen just once. The sample consisted of blood. Receptors were obtained from a man in his 70s in good health. The CDR3 runs from the conserved cysteine through the conserved F or W. D genes are given only for firm matches. A clone size is listed for some rows: how often the clone was seen (once, few, many), or a class if it is expanded.

>TRBV20-1|.|TRBJ1-2|many
CSASGHTYGYTF
TGCAGTGCTAGTGGACACACCTATGGCTACACCTTC
>TRBV27|.|TRBJ2-7|.
CASSSFLGAVTGEQYF
TGTGCCAGCAGTTCGTTTTTGGGGGCGGTAACCGGCGAGCAGTACTTC
>TRBV7-2|TRBD1|TRBJ2-1|.
CASSIQGAGGPNEQFF
TGTGCCAGCAGCATACAGGGGGCCGGGGGTCCCAATGAGCAGTTCTTC
>TRBV28|.|TRBJ2-1|.
CASSPGTNPYNEQFF
TGTGCCAGCAGCCCAGGGACAAACCCCTACAATGAGCAGTTCTTC
>TRBV6-1|TRBD2|TRBJ2-3|.
CASIESGGGNTDTQYF
TGTGCCAGCATTGAAAGCGGGGGAGGGAACACAGATACGCAGTATTTT
>TRBV5-1|.|TRBJ2-1|few
CASTRGNSYNEQFF
TGCGCCAGCACTAGGGGGAACAGCTACAATGAGCAGTTCTTC
>TRBV14|.|TRBJ1-6|.
CASSQGRQGGSPLHF
TGTGCCAGCAGCCAAGGACGGCAGGGCGGGTCACCCCTCCACTTT
>TRBV11-3|.|TRBJ2-1|.
CASSLARTNNEQFF
TGTGCCAGCAGCTTAGCAAGGACCAACAATGAGCAGTTCTTC
>TRBV6-1|TRBD1|TRBJ1-1|few
CASSEFGGGAEAFF
TGTGCCAGCAGTGAGTTCGGAGGGGGCGCTGAAGCTTTCTTT
>TRBV12-3/TRBV12-4|.|TRBJ2-1|.
CASSMPTYNEQFF
TGTGCCAGCAGTATGCCAACTTACAATGAGCAGTTCTTC
>TRBV21-1|.|TRBJ1-2|.
CASSKARVPNYGYTF
TGTGCCAGCAGCAAAGCTCGGGTCCCTAACTATGGCTACACCTTC
>TRBV25-1|TRBD1|TRBJ2-7|few
CASSDGDRVHEQYF
TGTGCCAGCAGTGATGGGGACAGGGTACACGAGCAGTACTTC
>TRBV15|.|TRBJ1-5|.
CATSRDQGYGQPQHF
TGTGCCACCAGCAGAGATCAAGGGTATGGGCAGCCCCAGCATTTT